Sequencing of this T cell receptor (beta chain) was carried out in a study of Graves' ophthalmopathy and Graves' hyperthyroidism. In the study overall: No progression to ophthalmopathy over 18 months defined stable hyperthyroidism. Findings of the study overall: In separating ophthalmopathy from stable hyperthyroidism, a 13-signature model achieved about 90% sensitivity and nearly 84% specificity.

RNA transcripts served as template for amplifying TCR beta CDR3 sequences. HTBI primers primed a first-round RT-PCR, and a second-round multiplex PCR followed. TCRdb re-called the multiplex PCR reads with MiXCR, one entry per CDR3 protein. The sample yields some 1.1 million distinct CDR3 sequences, about 38% seen once. Enrolled hyperthyroidism patients had a new diagnosis, a duration under 2 months, and an age of 18 to 65. The diagnostic workup employed clinical symptoms, serum thyroxine, TRAb, thyroid ultrasound and orbital computed tomography. About this clonotype: The antigen is undetermined. With a much larger clone just one base away, this may be a read error.

Sample: peripheral blood or thyroid tissue (not recorded which). This TCR came from an adult man with Graves' hyperthyroidism.

CDR3: CGSSMDPRQVGSTEAFF. CDR3 DNA sequence: TGTGGCAGTAGTATGGACCCCCGGCAGGTTGGTTCCACTGAAGCTTTCTTT. The rearrangement uses TRBV19 and TRBJ1-1, with D unresolved. The CDR3 runs 17 residues. Germline-derived CDR1 and CDR2 are LNHDA and SQIVND (reference sequence).